These T cell receptor beta chains were read from a single sample in a study of T cells after yellow fever vaccination. TCRdb reanalysed the 5' RACE reads using MiXCR and keeps one entry per CDR3 protein. This table has about 400,000 distinct CDR3 sequences, 6.2% appearing once. The specimen comprised PBMCs, sampled 5 days after the yellow fever booster vaccination. The receptors shown here come from a man aged 25-45 years who received the YFV17D yellow fever vaccine. The CDR3 runs from the conserved cysteine through the conserved F or W. A D gene is named only where the DNA matches it firmly. Not all rows give a size; the values are once, few, many and, for expanded clones, a class.

v_call	clone_size	j_call	d_call	cdr3_nt	cdr3_aa
TRBV7-9	many	TRBJ2-5	TRBD2	TGTGCCAGCAGCCCCACTAGCGGGATAAAGACCCAGTACTTC	CASSPTSGIKTQYF
TRBV30	many	TRBJ1-1	TRBD1	TGTGCCTGGACAGGGGGCGCTGGGTTTGACACTGAAGCTTTCTTT	CAWTGGAGFDTEAFF
TRBV20-1	NA	TRBJ2-2	TRBD2	TGCAGTGCCAGTAGGCGGGAGGCCACCGGGGAGCTGTTTTTT	CSASRREATGELFF
TRBV7-3	NA	TRBJ2-1	NA	TGTGCCAGCAGCTTATATGAGGGGTGCTCCTACAATGAGCAGTTCTTC	CASSLYEGCSYNEQFF
TRBV11-2	NA	TRBJ2-3	TRBD2	TGTGCCAGCAGGTTAGCGGGATCCGGCACAGATACGCAGTATTTT	CASRLAGSGTDTQYF
TRBV18	NA	TRBJ2-3	NA	TGTGCCAGCTCACCGGTGGGTAACACAGATACGCAGTATTTT	CASSPVGNTDTQYF
TRBV25-1	many	TRBJ2-7	NA	TGTGCCAGCAGTGCATACTCCTACGAGCAGTACTTC	CASSAYSYEQYF
TRBV12-3/TRBV12-4	NA	TRBJ2-7	NA	TGTGCCAGCAACGGCAAGAGCTCCTACGAGCAGTACTTC	CASNGKSSYEQYF
TRBV6-2/TRBV6-3	NA	TRBJ2-3	TRBD1	TGTGCCAGCAGTTACGGGACAGGGGACACAGATACGCAGTATTTT	CASSYGTGDTDTQYF
TRBV27	few	TRBJ2-5	NA	TGTGCCAGCAGTTTATCTGAGACAGACCCTATGGAGACCCAGTACTTC	CASSLSETDPMETQYF
TRBV20-1	many	TRBJ1-2	TRBD1	TGCAGTGCTCTGGGACAGGCTCAATATGGCTACACCTTC	CSALGQAQYGYTF
TRBV4-2	NA	TRBJ2-1	TRBD2	TGTGCCAGCAGCCAAGAGGGGCCTAGCGGGGGGAATGAGCAGTTCTTC	CASSQEGPSGGNEQFF
TRBV7-2	NA	TRBJ2-1	NA	TGTGCCAGCAGCTTAGGAGCTGGTACTGAGCAGTTCTTC	CASSLGAGTEQFF
TRBV20-1	NA	TRBJ2-7	TRBD2	TGCAGTGCTAGAGATATCCTAGCGGGCGAGCAGTACTTC	CSARDILAGEQYF
TRBV19	NA	TRBJ2-1	TRBD1	TGTGCCAGTAGTAGGACAGGTAACAATGAGCAGTTCTTC	CASSRTGNNEQFF
TRBV6-2/TRBV6-3	NA	TRBJ1-5	TRBD1	TGTGCCAGCAGTGCCACCGGGACAGGGCTAAATAAGCCCCAGCATTTT	CASSATGTGLNKPQHF
TRBV24-1	few	TRBJ1-1	NA	TGTGCCACCTCGGGGACTGAAGCTTTCTTT	CATSGTEAFF
TRBV29-1	many	TRBJ1-2	TRBD1	TGCAGCGCAACTCAGGACAGGGCTAACTATGGCTACACCTTC	CSATQDRANYGYTF
TRBV20-1	NA	TRBJ1-6	NA	TGCAGTGCTAGAGATTCGGGGGGGGCCACCTATAATTCACCCCTCCACTTT	CSARDSGGATYNSPLHF
TRBV5-5	NA	TRBJ1-2	TRBD1	TGTGCCAGCAGCCATACCGGACAGGGGAACTATGGCTACACCTTC	CASSHTGQGNYGYTF
TRBV5-1	NA	TRBJ2-1	TRBD1	TGCGCCAGCAGCTTCGGACAGGGTAACAGACAGGCCTACAATGAGCAGTTCTTC	CASSFGQGNRQAYNEQFF
TRBV14	many	TRBJ2-1	NA	TGTGCCAGCAGCCCAGTTTTCCCGCGGGATGAGCAGTTCTTC	CASSPVFPRDEQFF
TRBV7-9	NA	TRBJ2-6	NA	TGTGCCAGCAGCGTGCCGGACCCACGCTCTGGGGCCAACGTCCTGACTTTC	CASSVPDPRSGANVLTF
TRBV29-1	NA	TRBJ1-2	NA	TGCAGCGTTGACAGGGGCGTGGGAGGGGCGTTCGGAGGCTACACCTTC	CSVDRGVGGAFGGYTF
TRBV20-1	NA	TRBJ2-1	TRBD2	TGCAGTGCTAGAGGCACTAGCGGGTCCATGGGGTACGAGCAGTTCTTC	CSARGTSGSMGYEQFF
TRBV20-1	NA	TRBJ2-7	TRBD2	TGCAGTGCTAGAGATTTGGGACTAGCGGGAGTTTCGGCCTACGAGCAGTACTTC	CSARDLGLAGVSAYEQYF
TRBV20-1	few	TRBJ2-7	TRBD2	TGCAGTGCCAGCGGGCTTAGCGGGAGTGCTCGGAATTCCTACGAGCAGTACTTC	CSASGLSGSARNSYEQYF
TRBV5-1	few	TRBJ2-7	NA	TGCGCCAGCAGCCGTTTAGACAGGCCCTACGAGCAGTACTTC	CASSRLDRPYEQYF
TRBV20-1	NA	TRBJ2-7	TRBD2	TGCAGTGCTAGAGCCCTAGCGGGAGGAGCCTACGAGCAGTACTTC	CSARALAGGAYEQYF
TRBV5-4	few	TRBJ2-5	TRBD1	TGTGCCAGCAGCTTCGGGGACAGGTTTTCCCAAGAGACCCAGTACTTC	CASSFGDRFSQETQYF
TRBV20-1	few	TRBJ2-3	TRBD2	TGCAGTGCTCCAAAGCCTAGCGGGGGGTTCACAGATACGCAGTATTTT	CSAPKPSGGFTDTQYF
TRBV7-9	many	TRBJ2-3	NA	TGTGCCAGCAGCCCCTCCACCCCGCGGAAGACAGATACGCAGTATTTT	CASSPSTPRKTDTQYF
TRBV12-3/TRBV12-4	many	TRBJ2-2	NA	TGTGCCAGCAGTTTTTCCCCGAACGGGGAGCTGTTTTTT	CASSFSPNGELFF
TRBV20-1	NA	TRBJ2-7	TRBD2	TGCAGTCTTGACGGGGGCCTGCGGACTAGCGGGAGTATACATCAGTACTTC	CSLDGGLRTSGSIHQYF
TRBV7-3	few	TRBJ2-5	TRBD2	TGTGCCAGCAGCTCGACTAGCGGGGGAGGGACGACCCAGTACTTC	CASSSTSGGGTTQYF
TRBV7-2	NA	TRBJ2-3	NA	TGTGCCAGCAGCTTAGAAAGCGGAACGCAGTATTTT	CASSLESGTQYF
TRBV7-9	NA	TRBJ2-1	NA	TGTGCCAGCAGCTTGCCCGTCAGGCGTCGTGAGCAGTTCTTC	CASSLPVRRREQFF
TRBV25-1	NA	TRBJ2-7	NA	TGTGCCACCGGCCGATCCTACGAGCAGTACTTC	CATGRSYEQYF
TRBV5-1	few	TRBJ2-3	NA	TGCGCCAGCAGCTTCGGGTCATCCAAGGATACGCAGTATTTT	CASSFGSSKDTQYF
TRBV19	NA	TRBJ2-3	TRBD1	TGTGCCAGTAGTAGCCGGGACAGGGCGGATACGCAGTATTTT	CASSSRDRADTQYF
TRBV25-1	NA	TRBJ1-5	NA	TGTGCCAGCAGTGAAAGTGGACGGGGAAATCAGCCCCAGCATTTT	CASSESGRGNQPQHF
TRBV13	NA	TRBJ2-7	NA	TGTGCCAGCGACAATGGGGGAGACGAGCAGTACTTC	CASDNGGDEQYF
TRBV6-1	NA	TRBJ2-7	TRBD2	TGTGCCAGCAGGACTAGCGGGACCCACTACGAGCAGTACTTC	CASRTSGTHYEQYF
TRBV20-1	few	TRBJ2-1	TRBD2	TGCAGTGCTAGGGTTCTAGCGGGAACCGGTGAGCAGTTCTTC	CSARVLAGTGEQFF
TRBV5-1	NA	TRBJ2-2	NA	TGCGCCAGCAGCCTAGGGTGGTCCGGGGAGCTGTTTTTT	CASSLGWSGELFF
TRBV15	many	TRBJ1-4	NA	TGTGCCACCAGCAGAGAGGGGAGACAGGCGAATGAAAAACTGTTTTTT	CATSREGRQANEKLFF
TRBV12-3/TRBV12-4	few	TRBJ2-1	NA	TGTGCCAGCAGTTTTCAGGGGGGTTACAATGAGCAGTTCTTC	CASSFQGGYNEQFF